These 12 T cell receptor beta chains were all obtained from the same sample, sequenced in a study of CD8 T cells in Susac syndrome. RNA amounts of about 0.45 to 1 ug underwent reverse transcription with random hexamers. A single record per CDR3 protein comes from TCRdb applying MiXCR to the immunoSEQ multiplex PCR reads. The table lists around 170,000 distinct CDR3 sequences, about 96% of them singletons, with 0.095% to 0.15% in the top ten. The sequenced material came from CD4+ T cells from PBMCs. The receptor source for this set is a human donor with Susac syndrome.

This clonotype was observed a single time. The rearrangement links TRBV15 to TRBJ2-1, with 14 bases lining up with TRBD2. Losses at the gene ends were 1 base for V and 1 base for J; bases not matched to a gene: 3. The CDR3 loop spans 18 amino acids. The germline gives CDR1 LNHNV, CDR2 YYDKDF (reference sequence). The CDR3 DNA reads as TGTGCCACCAGCAGAGGGACTAGCGGGAGGCTATCCTACAATGAGCAGTTCTTC. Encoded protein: CATSRGTSGRLSYNEQFF.

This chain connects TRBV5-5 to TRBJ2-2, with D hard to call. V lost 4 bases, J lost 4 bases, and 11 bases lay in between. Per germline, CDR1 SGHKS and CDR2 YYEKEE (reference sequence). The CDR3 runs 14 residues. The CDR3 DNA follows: TGTGCCAGCAGCCCTCTGGGGTCCACCGGGGAGCTGTTTTTT. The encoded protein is CASSPLGSTGELFF.

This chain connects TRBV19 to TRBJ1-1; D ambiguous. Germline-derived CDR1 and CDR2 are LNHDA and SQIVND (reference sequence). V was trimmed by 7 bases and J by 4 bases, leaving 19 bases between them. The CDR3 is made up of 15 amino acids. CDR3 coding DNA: TGTGCCAGTACCACCAAGCCCGGCTGGGGCACTGAAGCTTTCTTT. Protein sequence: CASTTKPGWGTEAFF.

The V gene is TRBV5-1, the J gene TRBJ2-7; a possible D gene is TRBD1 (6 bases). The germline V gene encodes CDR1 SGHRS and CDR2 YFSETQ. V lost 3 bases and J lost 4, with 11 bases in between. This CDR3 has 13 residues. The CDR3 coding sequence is TGCGCCAGCAGCTGGACAGACCGTTACGAGCAGTACTTC. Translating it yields CASSWTDRYEQYF.

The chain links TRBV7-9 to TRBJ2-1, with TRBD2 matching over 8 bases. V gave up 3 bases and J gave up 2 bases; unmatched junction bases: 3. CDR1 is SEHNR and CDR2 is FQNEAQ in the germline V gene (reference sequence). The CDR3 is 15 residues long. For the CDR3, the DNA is TGTGCCAGCAGCTTTCTTAGCGGGGCCTACAATGAGCAGTTCTTC. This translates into CASSFLSGAYNEQFF.

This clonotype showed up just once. The CDR3 spells CSVAASGETQYF. The CDR3 nucleotides are TGCAGTGTCGCGGCTAGCGGGGAGACCCAGTACTTC. This chain joins TRBV20-1 and TRBJ2-5, with 8 bases lining up with TRBD2. The CDR3 is 12 amino acids. Germline CDR1 DFQATT, CDR2 SNEGSKA (reference sequence). The trim removed 7 bases at V and 5 bases at J, leaving 6 bases unmatched.

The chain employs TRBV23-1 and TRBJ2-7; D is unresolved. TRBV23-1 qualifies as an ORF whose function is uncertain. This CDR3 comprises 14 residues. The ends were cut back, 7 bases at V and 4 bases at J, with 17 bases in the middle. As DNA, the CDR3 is TGCGCCAGCACCCCCTCTGTAGGGCAGTACGAGCAGTACGTC. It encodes CASTPSVGQYEQYV.

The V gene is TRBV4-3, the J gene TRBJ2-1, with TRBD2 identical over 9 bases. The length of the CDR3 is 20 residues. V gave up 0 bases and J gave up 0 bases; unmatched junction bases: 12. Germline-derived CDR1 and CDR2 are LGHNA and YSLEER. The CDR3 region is CASSQDPLSGGQSSYNEQFF. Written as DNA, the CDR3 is TGCGCCAGCAGCCAAGACCCTCTAAGCGGGGGGCAAAGCTCCTACAATGAGCAGTTCTTC.

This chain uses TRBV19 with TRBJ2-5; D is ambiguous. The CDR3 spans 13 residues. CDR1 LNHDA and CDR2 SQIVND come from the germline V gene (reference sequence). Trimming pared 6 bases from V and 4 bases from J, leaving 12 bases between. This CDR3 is CASSEKVRETQYF. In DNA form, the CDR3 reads TGTGCCAGTAGCGAGAAGGTCCGAGAGACCCAGTACTTC.

The CDR3 region is CASSLWAGEAFF. The CDR3 nucleotides read TGTGCCAGCAGCTTGTGGGCCGGGGAAGCTTTCTTT. The rearrangement uses TRBV5-6 and TRBJ1-1; D is undetermined. Germline loops: CDR1 SGHDT, CDR2 YYEEEE. The CDR3 runs to 12 residues. V lost 1 base and J lost 8, with 9 bases in between.

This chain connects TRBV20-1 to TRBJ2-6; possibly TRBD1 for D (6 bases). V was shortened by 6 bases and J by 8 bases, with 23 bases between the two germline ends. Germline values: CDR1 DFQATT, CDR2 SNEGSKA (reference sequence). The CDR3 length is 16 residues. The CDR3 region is CSAQEPRGSGTNVLTF. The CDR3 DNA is TGCAGTGCGCAGGAGCCCAGGGGATCGGGGACCAACGTCCTGACTTTC.

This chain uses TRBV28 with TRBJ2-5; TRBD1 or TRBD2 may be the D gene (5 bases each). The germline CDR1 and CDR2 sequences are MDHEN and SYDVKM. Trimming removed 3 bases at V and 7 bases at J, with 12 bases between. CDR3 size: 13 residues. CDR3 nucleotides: TGTGCCAGCAGTTTTCGGGGCCCCGGGACCCAGTACTTC. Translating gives CASSFRGPGTQYF.